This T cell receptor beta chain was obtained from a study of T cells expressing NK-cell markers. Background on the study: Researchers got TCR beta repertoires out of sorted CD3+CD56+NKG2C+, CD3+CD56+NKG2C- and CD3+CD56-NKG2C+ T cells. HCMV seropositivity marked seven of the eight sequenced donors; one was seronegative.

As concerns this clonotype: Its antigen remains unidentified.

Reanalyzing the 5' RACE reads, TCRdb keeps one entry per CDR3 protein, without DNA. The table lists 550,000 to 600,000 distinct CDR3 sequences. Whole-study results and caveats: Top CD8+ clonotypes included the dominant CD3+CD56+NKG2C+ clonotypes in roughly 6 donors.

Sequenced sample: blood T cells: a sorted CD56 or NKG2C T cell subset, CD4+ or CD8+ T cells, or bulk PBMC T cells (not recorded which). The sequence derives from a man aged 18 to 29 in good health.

The CDR3 loop reads CSVSLSGNTQYF. The rearrangement joins TRBV29-1 to TRBJ2-3; the TCRdb D gene call, TRBD1, has no DNA to confirm it. Germline loops: CDR1 SQVTM, CDR2 ANQGSEA. The CDR3 is 12 amino acids.